This TCR beta chain appears in the sequencing data of a study of regulatory T cells in long-lasting Graves disease. Study-wide background: Positivity for TSH receptor antibodies plus over 5 years of antithyroid drugs meant persistent Graves' disease. Findings and limits, study-wide: Study was limited to peripheral blood, excluding thyroid tissue. TRBV28, TRBJ1-2 and TRBJ2-5 were segments that persistent disease favored.

Arm-PCR of CDR3 regions and iRepertoire HTBI primers were the basis on which TCR beta libraries were built. In the original analysis: Taken together, the samples had roughly 56 TRBV and 15 or so TRBJ segments identified. TCRdb independently ran MiXCR on the multiplex PCR reads; one entry per CDR3 protein. These V and J calls are TCRdb output, not the study's own analysis. The profile shows about 400,000 distinct CDR3 sequences, under 25% of them singletons. Germline V gene data show CDR1 as LGHDT and CDR2 as YNNKEL (reference sequence). The CDR3 has 13 amino acids. V lost 5 bases, J lost 4 bases, and 11 bases lay in between. As for time point: persistent/refractory GD, antithyroid drugs over 5 years with positive TRAb. There was RNA extracted from PBMCs, and the TCR library was made from it. The table lists this clonotype with many counts. Its cognate antigen is unknown.

The sequences come from peripheral blood mononuclear cells (PBMCs), collected when the disease was refractory, from a patient treated with antithyroid drugs. The receptor's source is a female donor with Graves disease. The chain combines TRBV3-1 with TRBJ1-2; possible D gene TRBD1, 5 bases. In DNA form, the CDR3 reads TGTGCCAGCAGCTCCGGGGCCATCTATGGCTACACCTTC. Its translation: CASSSGAIYGYTF.